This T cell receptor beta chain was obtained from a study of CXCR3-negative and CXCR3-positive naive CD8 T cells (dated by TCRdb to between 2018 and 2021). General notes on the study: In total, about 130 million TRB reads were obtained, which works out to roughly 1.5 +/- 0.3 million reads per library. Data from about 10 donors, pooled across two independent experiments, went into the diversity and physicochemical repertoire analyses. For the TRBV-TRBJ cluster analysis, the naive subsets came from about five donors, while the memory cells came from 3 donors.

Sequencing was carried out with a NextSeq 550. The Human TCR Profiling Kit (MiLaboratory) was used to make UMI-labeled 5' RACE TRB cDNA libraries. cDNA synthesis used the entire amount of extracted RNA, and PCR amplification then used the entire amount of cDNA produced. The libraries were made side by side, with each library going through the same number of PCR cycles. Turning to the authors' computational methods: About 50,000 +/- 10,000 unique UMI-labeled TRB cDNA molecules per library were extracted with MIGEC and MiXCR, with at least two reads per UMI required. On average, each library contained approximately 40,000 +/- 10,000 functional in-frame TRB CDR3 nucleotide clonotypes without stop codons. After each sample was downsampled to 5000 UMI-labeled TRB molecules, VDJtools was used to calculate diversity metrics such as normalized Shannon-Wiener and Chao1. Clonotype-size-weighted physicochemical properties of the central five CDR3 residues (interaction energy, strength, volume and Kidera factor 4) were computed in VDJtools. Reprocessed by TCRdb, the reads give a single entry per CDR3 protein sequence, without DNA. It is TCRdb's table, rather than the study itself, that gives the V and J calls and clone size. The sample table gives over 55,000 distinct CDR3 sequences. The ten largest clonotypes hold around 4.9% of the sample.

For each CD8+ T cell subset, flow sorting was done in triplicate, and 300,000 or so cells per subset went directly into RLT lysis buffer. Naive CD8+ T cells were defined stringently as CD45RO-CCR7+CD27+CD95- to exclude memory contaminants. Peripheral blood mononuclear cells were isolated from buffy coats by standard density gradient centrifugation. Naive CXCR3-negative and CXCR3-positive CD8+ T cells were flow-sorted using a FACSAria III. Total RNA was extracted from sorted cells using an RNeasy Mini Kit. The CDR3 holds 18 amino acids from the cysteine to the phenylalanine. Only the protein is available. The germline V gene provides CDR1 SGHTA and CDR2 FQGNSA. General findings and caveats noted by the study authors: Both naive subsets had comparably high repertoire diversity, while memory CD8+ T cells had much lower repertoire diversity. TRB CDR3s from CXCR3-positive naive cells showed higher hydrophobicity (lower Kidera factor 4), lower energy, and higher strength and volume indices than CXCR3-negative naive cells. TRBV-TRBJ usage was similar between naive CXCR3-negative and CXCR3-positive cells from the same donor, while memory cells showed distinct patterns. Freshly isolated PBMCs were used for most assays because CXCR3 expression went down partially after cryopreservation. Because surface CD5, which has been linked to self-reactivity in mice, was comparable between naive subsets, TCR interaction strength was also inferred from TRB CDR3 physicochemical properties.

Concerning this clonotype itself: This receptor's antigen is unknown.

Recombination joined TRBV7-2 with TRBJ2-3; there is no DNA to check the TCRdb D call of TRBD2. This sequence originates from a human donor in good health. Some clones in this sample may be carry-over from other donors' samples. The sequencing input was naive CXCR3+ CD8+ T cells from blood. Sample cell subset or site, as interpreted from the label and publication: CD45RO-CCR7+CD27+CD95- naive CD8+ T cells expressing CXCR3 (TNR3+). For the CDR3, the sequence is CASSLEGGLAGGQDTQYF.